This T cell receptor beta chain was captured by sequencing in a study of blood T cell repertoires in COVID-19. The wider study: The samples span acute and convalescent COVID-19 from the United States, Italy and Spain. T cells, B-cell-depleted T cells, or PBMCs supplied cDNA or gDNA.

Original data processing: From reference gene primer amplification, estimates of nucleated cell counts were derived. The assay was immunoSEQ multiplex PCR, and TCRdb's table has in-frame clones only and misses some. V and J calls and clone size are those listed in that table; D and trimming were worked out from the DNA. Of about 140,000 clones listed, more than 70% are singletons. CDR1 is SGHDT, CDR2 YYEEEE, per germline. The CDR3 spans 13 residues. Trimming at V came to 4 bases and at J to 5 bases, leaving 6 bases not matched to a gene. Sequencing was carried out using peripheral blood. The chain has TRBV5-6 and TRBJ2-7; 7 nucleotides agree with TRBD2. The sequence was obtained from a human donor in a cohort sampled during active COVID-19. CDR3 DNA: TGTGCCAGCAGCGCCTGGGGAGGGGACGAGCAGTACTTC. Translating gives CASSAWGGDEQYF. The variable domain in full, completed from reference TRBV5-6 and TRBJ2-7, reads DAGVTQSPTHLIKTRGQQVTLRCSPKSGHDTVSWYQQALGQGPQFIFQYYEEEERQRGNFPDRFSGHQFPNYSSELNVNALLLGDSALYLCASSAWGGDEQYFGPGTRLTVT.